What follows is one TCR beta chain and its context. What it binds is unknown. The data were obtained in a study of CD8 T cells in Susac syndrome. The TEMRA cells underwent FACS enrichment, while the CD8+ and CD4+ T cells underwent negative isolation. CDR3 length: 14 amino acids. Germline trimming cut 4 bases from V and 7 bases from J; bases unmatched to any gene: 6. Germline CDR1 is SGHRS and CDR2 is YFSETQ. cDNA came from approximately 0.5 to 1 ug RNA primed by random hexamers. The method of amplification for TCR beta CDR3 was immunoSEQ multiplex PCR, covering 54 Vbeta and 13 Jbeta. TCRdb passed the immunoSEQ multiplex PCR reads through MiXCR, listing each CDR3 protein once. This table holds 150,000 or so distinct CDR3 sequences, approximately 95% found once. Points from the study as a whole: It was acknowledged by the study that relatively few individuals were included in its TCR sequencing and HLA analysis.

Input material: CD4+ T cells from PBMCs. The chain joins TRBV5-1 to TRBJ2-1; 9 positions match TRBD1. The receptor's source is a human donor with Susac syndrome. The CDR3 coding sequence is TGCGCCAGCAGCATAGGACAGGGGTGGAATGAGCAGTTCTTC. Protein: CASSIGQGWNEQFF.